This TCR beta chain was recovered during a study of early T cells in non-severe SARS-CoV-2 infection. The CDR3 consists of 13 residues. Between the trimmed V and J ends, which lost 3 bases and 7 bases, there was a span of 9 bases. The germline V gene encodes CDR1 KGHSH and CDR2 LQKENI. TCRdb re-derived calls from the 5' RACE reads in MiXCR, one entry per CDR3 protein. The sample lists more than 75,000 distinct CDR3 sequences; roughly 15% were seen once. This clonotype occurred a few times. This chain connects TRBV18 to TRBJ2-2; no definite D call. This sequence originates from an adult who was a healthcare worker with PCR-confirmed SARS-CoV-2 infection or an uninfected control (not recorded which). Material: whole blood. The chain's CDR3 is CASSPGPIGELFF. The CDR3 DNA is TGTGCCAGCTCACCCGGACCAATCGGGGAGCTGTTTTTT.